The present T cell receptor (beta chain) was sequenced within a study of CD8 T cells in Susac syndrome. Sequencing targeted TCR beta in blood CD8+ and CD4+ T cells. Relapsing-remitting disease, either stable or active, was present in the treatment-naive patients who were the multiple sclerosis controls. Negative isolation yielded the CD8+ and CD4+ T cells, while FACS enriched the TEMRA cells. An amount of RNA that ranged from about 0.45 to 1 ug was reverse transcribed with random hexamers. It was immunoSEQ multiplex PCR that amplified TCR beta CDR3 across 54 Vbeta and 13 Jbeta. TCRdb independently ran MiXCR on the immunoSEQ multiplex PCR reads; one entry per CDR3 protein. This table has about 66,000 distinct CDR3 sequences, about 94% appearing once. CDR3 length: 14 residues. Trimming took off 6 bases at V and 2 bases at J, with 15 bases between the two ends. Germline CDR1 SQVTM, CDR2 ANQGSEA.

The sample taken for sequencing was CD8+ T cells from PBMCs. The rearrangement joins TRBV29-1 to TRBJ2-3; D uncertain. The origin of this receptor is a human donor with multiple sclerosis. The CDR3 spells CSVDWTEVTDTQYF. In DNA form, the CDR3 reads TGCAGCGTGGATTGGACCGAAGTCACAGATACGCAGTATTTT.